This entry lists 20 T cell receptor beta chains sequenced from one sample in a study of Graves' ophthalmopathy and Graves' hyperthyroidism. The TCR beta CDR3 regions underwent amplification from RNA transcripts. The workflow started with a first-round RT-PCR run with HTBI primers and then moved on to a second-round multiplex PCR. A single record per CDR3 protein comes from TCRdb applying MiXCR to the multiplex PCR reads. The profile covers about 400,000 distinct CDR3 sequences, with about a sixth appearing a single time and 1.5% to 2% taken by the ten largest. Sequencing was done on a sample of peripheral blood. These receptors were obtained from a woman aged 18-29 years with Graves' ophthalmopathy.

This clonotype has a count of ten or more. The chain employs TRBV20-1 and TRBJ2-7; the match to TRBD2 covers 8 bases. CDR3 length: 11 residues. Germline-derived CDR1 and CDR2 are DFQATT and SNEGSKA (reference sequence). CDR3 DNA: TGCAGCTCGGGGGGGGGGCGCGAGCAGTACTTC. It specifies CSSGGGREQYF.

This clonotype has only one observation. This chain joins TRBV6-5 and TRBJ2-7; D is perhaps TRBD2 (6 bases). V shed 0 bases and J shed 7 bases, with 10 bases lying between them. Germline CDR1 is MNHEY and CDR2 is SVGAGI. The CDR3 totals 13 residues. The CDR3 loop reads CASSYSTRGEQYF. CDR3 nucleotide sequence: TGTGCCAGCAGTTACTCGACTCGGGGGGAGCAGTACTTC.

This clonotype was seen a single time. The chain carries TRBV12-3 or TRBV12-4 and TRBJ2-2; no clear D gene. The CDR3 is made up of 13 amino acids. V was trimmed by 5 bases and J by 5 bases, leaving 9 bases between them. The CDR3 DNA is TGTGCCAGCAGTAAAATCATGACCGGGGAGCTGTTTTTT. Protein: CASSKIMTGELFF.

This clonotype was observed at least ten times. The genes are TRBV7-2 and TRBJ2-5; 9 positions match TRBD2. CDR1 and CDR2 from the germline V gene are SGHTA and FQGNSA. The CDR3 totals 16 residues. The V gene end was trimmed by 0 bases and the J gene end by 1 base; junction bases not matched to a gene: 3. CDR3 DNA sequence: TGTGCCAGCAGCTTAGCATCAGCGGGGGGCCAAGAGACCCAGTACTTC. Translated: CASSLASAGGQETQYF.

The chain joins TRBV6-2 or TRBV6-3 to TRBJ2-2; 9 bases are a match to TRBD1. V trimming: 6 bases; J trimming: 2 bases; junction bases outside the gene matches: 7. The CDR3 sequence is 16 residues long. Germline CDR1 is MNHEY and CDR2 is SVGEGT. The DNA for the CDR3 is TGTGCCAGCAGGGGACAGGGCCAGGTTAACACCGGGGAGCTGTTTTTT. Protein sequence: CASRGQGQVNTGELFF.

This clonotype was picked up a small number of times. The rearrangement joins TRBV6-2 or TRBV6-3 to TRBJ2-5; D may be TRBD1 (6 bases). Trimming pared 2 bases from V and 4 bases from J, leaving 17 bases between. This CDR3 contains 16 residues. CDR1 is MNHEY, CDR2 SVGEGT, per germline. The CDR3 nucleotides read TGTGCCAGCAGTTACGGGGACACCTCCTCGGCAGAGACCCAGTACTTC. It codes for CASSYGDTSSAETQYF.

This clonotype was detected many times. This sequence joins TRBV24-1 and TRBJ2-5, with 9 positions matching TRBD2. Trimming cost V 2 bases and J 1 base; bases outside gene matches: 4. The CDR3 runs to 16 residues. Germline CDR1 KGHDR, CDR2 SFDVKD. The CDR3 DNA reads TGTGCCACCAGTGATTCAGGCGGGGGGGTCCAAGAGACCCAGTACTTC. Its translation: CATSDSGGGVQETQYF.

This clonotype appeared many times. The chain recombines TRBV6-5 with TRBJ2-7, with D possibly matching TRBD1 (5 bases). Germline assignment: CDR1 MNHEY and CDR2 SVGAGI. V was cut by 6 bases and J by 1 base, with 7 bases left in between. The CDR3 is made up of 12 amino acids. Here the CDR3 reads CASRAGSYEQYF. The CDR3 nucleotides are TGTGCCAGCAGGGCAGGGTCCTACGAGCAGTACTTC.

This clonotype was counted many times. This chain joins TRBV28 and TRBJ2-7; tentatively, D is TRBD2 (5 bases). The CDR3 length is 16 residues. CDR1 and CDR2 from the germline V gene are MDHEN and SYDVKM. V lost 4 bases and J 4 bases, leaving 20 bases between the germline ends. The CDR3 region is CASSSPTRPPGYEQYF. The CDR3 DNA is TGTGCCAGCAGTTCCCCCACCCGCCCGCCGGGGTACGAGCAGTACTTC.

Ten or more counts support this clonotype. The chain links TRBV20-1 to TRBJ2-7; 8 bases align to TRBD1. The CDR3 is made up of 15 amino acids. V was clipped by 1 base and J by 4 bases; unmatched bases: 9. Germline V gene lookup returns CDR1 DFQATT and CDR2 SNEGSKA (reference sequence). In DNA form, the CDR3 reads TGCAGTGCTAGAGGGCACGGGACAGGACTTTACGAGCAGTACTTC. Translated, it gives CSARGHGTGLYEQYF.

This clonotype was recorded many times. The V and J genes are TRBV28 and TRBJ1-1, with D uncertain. Per the germline V gene, CDR1 is MDHEN and CDR2 is SYDVKM. This CDR3 is 13 amino acids long. V lost 6 bases to trimming and J lost 8 bases, with 16 bases between them. CDR3 loop: CASSPLGSREAFF. The DNA of the CDR3 is TGTGCCAGCAGCCCCCTGGGCAGCCGAGAAGCTTTCTTT. The complete variable domain, with remaining parts taken from reference TRBV28 and TRBJ1-1, reads DVKVTQSSRYLVKRTGEKVFLECVQDMDHENMFWYRQDPGLGLRLIYFSYDVKMKEKGDIPEGYSVSREKKERFSLILESASTNQTSMYLCASSPLGSREAFFGQGTRLTVV.

The sample holds many counts of this clonotype. The CDR3 DNA reads TGTGCCAGCAGTTATGGTCCTCACGATGTGACCCAGTACTTC. Protein product: CASSYGPHDVTQYF. The genes are TRBV6-2 or TRBV6-3 and TRBJ2-5; D ambiguous. Germline V gene sequence: CDR1 MNHEY, CDR2 SVGEGT. Trimming shortened V by 3 bases and J by 7 bases, and 15 bases separated the two germline ends. CDR3 length equals 14 residues.

This clonotype came up many times. The V call is TRBV12-3 or TRBV12-4, the J call TRBJ1-2; unclear D gene. V was clipped by 4 bases and J by 2 bases, with 14 bases between them. The CDR3 length is 15 residues. CDR3 region: CASSSGRTSNYGYTF. CDR3 nucleotides: TGTGCCAGCAGTTCCGGACGGACGAGCAACTATGGCTACACCTTC.

Ten or more counts support this clonotype. V is TRBV7-3 and J is TRBJ2-7; 8 bases are a match to TRBD1. V dropped 2 bases and J dropped 2; count of bases not matched to a gene: 2. The CDR3 spans 14 residues. CDR1 and CDR2 from the germline V gene are SGHTA and FQGTGA. The CDR3 is CASSLVQGAYEQYF. The CDR3 region has the DNA TGTGCCAGCAGCTTAGTACAGGGGGCCTACGAGCAGTACTTC.

At least ten counts were recorded for this clonotype. The rearrangement links TRBV30 to TRBJ2-5; no reliable D call. V was clipped by 0 bases and J by 7 bases, with 6 bases between them. CDR3 length: 11 amino acids. Germline V gene data show CDR1 as GTSNPN and CDR2 as SVGIG (reference sequence). The CDR3 DNA reads TGTGCCTGGAGTGTACGTCTGACCCAGTACTTC. Its translation is CAWSVRLTQYF.

There are many counts of this clonotype. The CDR3 DNA follows: TGTGCCAGCTCACCACCCCCGACAGGGGAGGCGAATTCACCCCTCCACTTT. It is translated as CASSPPPTGEANSPLHF. The genes are TRBV18 and TRBJ1-6, with TRBD1 identical over 8 bases. From germline, CDR1 is KGHSH and CDR2 LQKENI. CDR3 length: 17 residues. V shed 0 bases, J shed 7 bases, and the junction held 8 bases outside the gene matches.

The DNA of the CDR3 is TGTGCCAGTAAAGCTAGCGGCTCCGGTTCCTACGAGCAGTACTTC. This sequence encodes CASKASGSGSYEQYF. The chain joins TRBV12-3 or TRBV12-4 to TRBJ2-7, with TRBD2 matching over 7 bases. The CDR3 has 15 residues. J gave up 1 base and V 9 bases, and 12 bases lay outside the gene matches.

This clonotype was seen repeatedly, ten times or more. This chain joins TRBV3-2 and TRBJ2-7; the table's D gene call, TRBD1, was not cross checked with the DNA. TRBV3-2 constitutes a pseudogene. The CDR3 is 15 residues long. The CDR3: CASSLSGTGTYEQYF. CDR3 in DNA: TGTGCCAGCAGCCTTTCCGGGACAGGGACCTACGAGCAGTACTTC.

This clonotype was picked up many times. The rearrangement joins TRBV27 to TRBJ2-6, with D perhaps matching TRBD1 or TRBD2 (6 bases each). The CDR3 spans 16 residues. The V and J ends lost 0 bases and 2 bases respectively, with 8 bases between them. CDR1 is MNHEY and CDR2 is SMNVEV in the germline V gene (reference sequence). This chain's CDR3 is CASSLSGGTGANVLTF. Here the CDR3 DNA reads TGTGCCAGCAGTTTATCAGGGGGGACTGGGGCCAACGTCCTGACTTTC.

This clonotype was seen more than once but under ten times. The chain uses TRBV12-3 or TRBV12-4 and TRBJ2-7, with 9 positions matching TRBD2. This CDR3 is 17 amino acids long. Trimming cost V 2 bases and J 1 base; bases outside gene matches: 9. The CDR3 sequence is CASSLRTISGSSYEQYF. The CDR3 nucleotides are TGTGCCAGCAGTTTAAGGACGATTAGCGGGAGTTCCTACGAGCAGTACTTC.